Listed here are 8 T cell receptor beta chains from one sample, sequenced in a study of cytomegalovirus exposure and HLA in healthy donors. The study ran its PCR with 60 Vbeta and 13 Jbeta primers. The table came from immunoSEQ multiplex PCR; TCRdb's copy has only in-frame clones and leaves some out. The repertoire has about 98,000 clones, approximately 72% of them found once; the top ten carry roughly 11%. Sequencing used PBMCs. These TCRs come from a man between 18 and 35 years old in good health and CMV-seropositive.

This clone was picked up a small number of times. The chain combines TRBV6-6 with TRBJ2-7, with D possibly being TRBD1 (5 bases). V gave up 3 bases and J gave up 2 bases, with 17 bases separating them. Per the germline V gene, CDR1 is MNHNY and CDR2 is SVGAGI (reference sequence). The CDR3 is 16 amino acids. CDR3 DNA: TGTGCCAGCAGTTATGGGTTCTTGGACACAGCCTACGAGCAGTACTTC. This encodes CASSYGFLDTAYEQYF.

The rearrangement joins TRBV9 to TRBJ1-3; 9 nucleotides line up with TRBD1. The CDR3 is made up of 18 amino acids. Per the germline V gene, CDR1 is SGDLS and CDR2 is YYNGEE. The junction had 10 bases not matched to a gene; V was cut back by 3 bases and J by 0 bases. The CDR3 sequence: CASSAYRTGALSGNTIYF. CDR3 DNA: TGTGCCAGCAGCGCGTATAGGACAGGGGCCCTCTCTGGAAACACCATATATTTT.

The chain recombines TRBV13 with TRBJ2-4; 9 nucleotides match TRBD2. The CDR3 is 14 amino acids. V was clipped by 6 bases and J by 4 bases; unmatched bases: 4. Germline V lookup: CDR1 PRHDT, CDR2 FYEKMQ (reference sequence). The CDR3 nucleotides read TGTGCCAGCAGACTGCGGGGGGGAAAAAACATTCAGTACTTC. Its protein product is CASRLRGGKNIQYF.

V and J are TRBV5-6 and TRBJ2-7, with 9 bases matching TRBD2. V shed 1 base and J 4 bases; nucleotides not matched to a gene: 6. Germline V gene sequence: CDR1 SGHDT, CDR2 YYEEEE. The CDR3 loop spans 15 amino acids. The CDR3 DNA follows: TGTGCCAGCAGCTTGCGCCTAGCGGGGAATTACGAGCAGTACTTC. It codes for CASSLRLAGNYEQYF.

CDR3 sequence reads: CASSQTAGDTSYEQYF. The CDR3 DNA is TGTGCCAGCAGCCAAACCGCGGGGGATACCTCCTACGAGCAGTACTTC. The V gene is TRBV4-2, the J gene TRBJ2-7, with 7 bases aligning to TRBD2. This CDR3 has 16 residues. V lost 2 bases to trimming and J lost 0 bases; unmatched junction nucleotides: 7. CDR1 is LGHNA, CDR2 YNFKEQ, per germline.

This chain joins TRBV2 and TRBJ1-4, with 9 positions matching TRBD1. Germline-derived CDR1 and CDR2 are SNHLY and FYNNEI. CDR3 length: 13 amino acids. V dropped 6 bases and J dropped 5; count of bases not matched to a gene: 1. CDR3 bases: TGTGCCAGCAGGGGACAGGGCAATGAAAAACTGTTTTTT. Amino acid sequence: CASRGQGNEKLFF.

The V call is TRBV5-6, the J call TRBJ1-1; D unresolved. Germline V gene sequence: CDR1 SGHDT, CDR2 YYEEEE. The CDR3 sequence is 12 residues long. V was trimmed by 4 bases and J by 5 bases, leaving 9 bases between them. CDR3 sequence reads: CASSPGGTEAFF. CDR3 in DNA: TGTGCCAGCAGCCCCGGCGGAACTGAAGCTTTCTTT.

This chain links TRBV2 with TRBJ2-7, with 9 nucleotides matching TRBD1. Trimming cost V 11 bases and J 0 bases; bases outside gene matches: 5. This CDR3 spans 13 amino acids. The germline gives CDR1 SNHLY, CDR2 FYNNEI. CDR3 coding DNA: TGTGCCGGCCGGGACAGGGCCTCCTACGAGCAGTACTTC. Translation gives CAGRDRASYEQYF.